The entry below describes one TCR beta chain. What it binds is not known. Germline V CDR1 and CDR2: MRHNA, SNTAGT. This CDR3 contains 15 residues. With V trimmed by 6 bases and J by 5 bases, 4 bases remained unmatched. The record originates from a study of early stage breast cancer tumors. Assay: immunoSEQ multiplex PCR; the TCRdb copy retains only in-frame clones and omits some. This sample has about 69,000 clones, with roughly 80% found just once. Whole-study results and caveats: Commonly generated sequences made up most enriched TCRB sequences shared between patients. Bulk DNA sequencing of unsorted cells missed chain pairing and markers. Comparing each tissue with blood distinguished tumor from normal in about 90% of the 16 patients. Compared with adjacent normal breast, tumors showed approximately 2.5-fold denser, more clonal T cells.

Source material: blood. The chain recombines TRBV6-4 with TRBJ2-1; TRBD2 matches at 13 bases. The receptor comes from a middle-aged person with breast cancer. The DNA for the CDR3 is TGTGCCAGCAGCTCGGGACTAGCGGGAAACAATGAGCAGTTCTTC. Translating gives CASSSGLAGNNEQFF.